One and the same sample provided the 7 T cell receptor beta chains below, sequenced in a study of tumor-infiltrating lymphocytes in primary liver carcinoma (TCRdb year 2017). RNA from unsorted whole blood was extracted with TRIzol reagent, and germline DNA was obtained with the DNeasy Blood & Tissue kit. Sequencing took place on an Illumina HiSeq 2500. Starting from approximately 500 ng total RNA, TCRbeta-specific cDNA was produced by reverse transcription with a constant-region primer and ProtoScript II reverse transcriptase. Construction of the TCRbeta libraries relied on three nested rounds of multiplex PCR, following a slightly modified ARM-PCR procedure. Each of the first two PCR rounds ran for approximately 11 cycles and used multiplex TRBV1-TRBV30 forward primers together with a Cbeta reverse primer. TCRdb applied fastp at Q25 and MiXCR to the public reads, then kept only in-frame beta chains. Each entry merges the rows of one CDR3 protein and shows their most common DNA and genes. This sample comprises 320,000 or so distinct CDR3 sequences, roughly two thirds of them detected only once. Of the sample, roughly 9% is held by the ten largest clones.

The sequenced sample was peripheral blood. These receptors came from a man between 40 and 49 years old with primary liver carcinoma and hepatitis B virus infection.

About this clonotype: A much bigger clone sits one base away, suggesting this may be a read error. The CDR3 carries no conserved terminal phenylalanine or tryptophan, so it likely arises from a read error. This sequence joins TRBV12-3 or TRBV12-4 and TRBJ1-2, with 7 positions matching TRBD1. The CDR3 totals 14 residues. V dropped 5 bases and J dropped 6; count of bases not matched to a gene: 9. The CDR3 sequence: CASSLVDRVDGYTS. CDR3 DNA sequence: TGTGCCAGCAGTCTCGTCGACAGGGTGGATGGCTACACCTCC.

Comments on this clonotype: A much larger clonotype is one base distant, so this may be a read error. The chain recombines TRBV12-3 or TRBV12-4 with TRBJ1-2, with a weak D call TRBD1 (6 bases). Trimming pared 6 bases from V and 8 bases from J, leaving 16 bases between. The CDR3 is made up of 13 amino acids. DNA for the CDR3: TGTGCCAGCAGCCCCACAGGGACGCGAGGCTACACCTTC. Translating gives CASSPTGTRGYTF.

To note about this clonotype: Just one base apart from a much larger clone, this may be a read error. This sequence joins TRBV6-1 and TRBJ2-7; the D gene is possibly TRBD2 (6 bases). Germline V gives CDR1 MNHNS, CDR2 SASEGT. The CDR3 is made up of 15 amino acids. Trimming removed 7 bases at V and 3 bases at J, with 19 bases between. The CDR3 DNA reads TGTGCCAGCACTGGGGACTCGGACGGAGTCTACGAGCAGTACTTC. This sequence encodes CASTGDSDGVYEQYF.

As for this clonotype: A much bigger clone sits one base away, suggesting this may be a read error. This CDR3 fails to terminate in the conserved phenylalanine or tryptophan, so it likely reflects a read error. The rearrangement uses TRBV4-3 and TRBJ2-2; 8 bases fit TRBD2. This CDR3 comprises 16 residues. Germline CDR1 LGHNA, CDR2 YSLEER. The CDR3 reads CASSQDLASGSRELFS. The CDR3, as DNA: TGTGCCAGCAGCCAAGATCTGGCCAGCGGGAGCCGGGAGCTGTTTTCT.

This clonotype was observed a few times. The J gene is TRBJ1-5, the V gene TRBV4-1, with D perhaps TRBD1 (6 bases). V dropped 0 bases and J dropped 4 bases, with 10 bases sitting between them. Germline V lookup: CDR1 MGHRA, CDR2 YSYEKL. There are 15 residues in the CDR3. The CDR3 coding sequence is TGCGCCAGCAGCCAAGAGGACAGTAAGAATCAGCCCCAGCATTTT. It specifies CASSQEDSKNQPQHF.

About this clonotype: At one of its ends the junction is not consistent with the germline gene, which may arise from a read error. V usage is TRBV6-6 and J usage is TRBJ2-1, with D possibly TRBD2 on 6 matching bases. This CDR3 is 15 amino acids long. Per germline, CDR1 MNHNY and CDR2 SVGAGI (reference sequence). The CDR3 sequence: CTSSYPGDGYDEQFF. CDR3 DNA sequence: TGTACCAGCAGCTACCCGGGAGACGGGTACGATGAGCAGTTCTTC.

This clonotype was seen only a few times. This clone may be a read error of a much larger clone one base away. The chain combines TRBV12-3 or TRBV12-4 with TRBJ2-2, with D perhaps matching TRBD2 (6 bases). The CDR3 extends over 13 amino acids. CDR3 coding DNA: TGTGCCGGCAGCCCCCGGGAGTCCGGGGAGCTGTTTTTT. As protein: CAGSPRESGELFF.